A selection of T cell receptor beta chains follows, all from one sample in a study of immune heterogeneity within non-small cell lung tumors. MiXCR, run by TCRdb on the multiplex PCR reads, gives a single entry per CDR3 protein. The table has 8,000 to 13,000 distinct CDR3 sequences, about 17% seen once. Sequenced material: lung tumor tissue. Every receptor here comes from a man aged 40-55 years with non-small cell lung cancer. Both conserved end residues are part of each CDR3. Each record gives: V gene, clone size, D gene, J gene, CDR3 DNA, CDR3 protein. A D gene is named only where the DNA matches it firmly. A clone size is listed for some rows: how often the clone was seen (once, few, many), or a class if it is expanded.

TRBV29-1,.,.,TRBJ1-2,TGCAGCGTTGAAGGGGGCAAAGGCTATGGCTACACCTTC,CSVEGGKGYGYTF
TRBV7-9,.,.,TRBJ2-4,TGTGCCAGCAGCTCAGGACTGGTCAAAAACATTCAGTACTTC,CASSSGLVKNIQYF
TRBV7-2,many,.,TRBJ2-3,TGTGCCAGCAGCATGAGACAAGGGGGGAGCACAGATATGCAGTATTTT,CASSMRQGGSTDMQYF
TRBV15,many,.,TRBJ2-1,TGTGCCACCAGCAGAGGCTACCCGGAGCAGTTCTTC,CATSRGYPEQFF
TRBV20-1,many,.,TRBJ2-5,TGCAGCCAGTATGGTGGTCTGGCGAGTCAAGAGACCCAGTACTTC,CSQYGGLASQETQYF
TRBV7-9,many,.,TRBJ1-5,TGTGCCAGCAGCAAGGACGGGAATCAGCCCCAGCATTTT,CASSKDGNQPQHF
TRBV28,.,.,TRBJ2-3,TGTGCCAGCAGCCCCCGCTTGGTTGATACGCAGTATTTT,CASSPRLVDTQYF
TRBV12-3/TRBV12-4,many,.,TRBJ2-5,TGTGCCAGCAGGTGGGCAGGGGAGGAGACCCAGTACTTC,CASRWAGEETQYF
TRBV28,medium-sized,.,TRBJ1-6,TGTGCCAGCAGTTTCTCGGGCTATTACTATAATTCACCCCTCCACTTT,CASSFSGYYYNSPLHF
TRBV2,many,.,TRBJ1-1,TGTGCCAGCAGCCAATACACTGAAGCTTTCTTT,CASSQYTEAFF
TRBV6-1,.,.,TRBJ2-2,TGTGCCAGTTCATATGATTCGAACACCGGGGAGCTGTTTTTT,CASSYDSNTGELFF
TRBV7-8,large,.,TRBJ1-6,TGTGCCAGCAGCTCTCACCGAGTCTCCTATAATTCACCCCTCCACTTT,CASSSHRVSYNSPLHF
TRBV12-3/TRBV12-4,.,.,TRBJ1-6,TGTGCCAGCAGTCGATCATCCGAGGGTTCAACCCTCCACTTT,CASSRSSEGSTLHF
TRBV4-3,many,.,TRBJ2-7,TGCGCCAGCAGCCAAGATAGGGGCCCGGGCGAGCAGTACTTC,CASSQDRGPGEQYF
TRBV5-1,medium-sized,.,TRBJ1-4,TGCGCCAGCGGGCGTTATGGACGGCCCTATAATGAAAAACTGTTTTTT,CASGRYGRPYNEKLFF
TRBV6-2/TRBV6-3,medium-sized,TRBD1,TRBJ2-1,TGTGCCAGCAGTTACGGACAGGTCAATGAGCAGTTCTTC,CASSYGQVNEQFF
TRBV18,many,TRBD1,TRBJ2-7,TGTGCCAGCTCACCAGGACAGGGTGTAGTCTACGAGCAGTACTTC,CASSPGQGVVYEQYF
TRBV4-1,many,.,TRBJ2-2,TGCGCCAGCAGCCAAGATCGGATACAGGGCGCCGGGGAGCTGTTTTTT,CASSQDRIQGAGELFF
TRBV20-1,medium-sized,TRBD1,TRBJ2-7,TGCAGTGCTAGAGCTGGGACAGGGTCGGGAGAGCAGTACTTC,CSARAGTGSGEQYF
TRBV30,medium-sized,.,TRBJ2-7,TGTGCCTGGAGTGTACCCCAGGGGTTGGTGATGAGCTCCTACGAGCAGTACTTC,CAWSVPQGLVMSSYEQYF
TRBV7-3,medium-sized,TRBD2,TRBJ2-7,TGTGCCAGCAGCTTAGAACCGGGGGGGCTCTACGAGCAGTACTTC,CASSLEPGGLYEQYF
TRBV29-1,few,TRBD1,TRBJ1-2,TGCAGCGCCTCACAGGGGGACTATGGCTACACCTTC,CSASQGDYGYTF
TRBV27,medium-sized,TRBD2,TRBJ2-1,TGTGCCAGCAGTCTGAGCGGGAGCTCCTACAATGAGCAGTTCTTC,CASSLSGSSYNEQFF
TRBV6-6,many,TRBD2,TRBJ2-3,TGTGCCAGCAGTTACAGACTAGCGGGAGGCAGCACAGATACGCAGTATTTT,CASSYRLAGGSTDTQYF
TRBV5-6,once,.,TRBJ2-3,TGTGCCATCAGCCTCAGCGGGCGGGCCACAGATACGCAGTATTTT,CAISLSGRATDTQYF
TRBV12-3/TRBV12-4,medium-sized,.,TRBJ1-2,TGTGCCAGCAGTTCCACCGAGGGGGATGGCTACACCTTC,CASSSTEGDGYTF
TRBV10-3,.,TRBD2,TRBJ2-1,TGTGCCATCAGTTATCCCGTACTAGCGGGAGAAATTGGCAATGAGCAGTTCTTC,CAISYPVLAGEIGNEQFF
TRBV5-1,medium-sized,.,TRBJ1-6,TGCGCCAGCAGCTTGTGGTTCAGTGGGAGCTCCTATAATTCACCCCTCCACTTT,CASSLWFSGSSYNSPLHF
TRBV6-6,medium-sized,TRBD1,TRBJ1-1,TGTGCCAGCAGTTACTCTGGCAGGGGGCGAATCACTGAAGCTTTCTTT,CASSYSGRGRITEAFF
TRBV7-2,many,TRBD2,TRBJ2-1,TGTGCCAGCAGCTTAGTGCGGGAGAGTAATGAGCAGTTCTTC,CASSLVRESNEQFF
TRBV12-5,.,.,TRBJ2-3,TGTGCTAGTGGTATGTTAGAAGATACGCGGTATTTT,CASGMLEDTRYF
TRBV7-9,.,TRBD2,TRBJ2-2,TGTGCCAGCAGCTCCTTAGCGGGCCCGAGCGGGGAGCTGTTTTTT,CASSSLAGPSGELFF
TRBV11-2,few,.,TRBJ2-5,TGTGCCAGCAGCTTAGGGGTCAAAAAATCGGAGACCCAGTACTTC,CASSLGVKKSETQYF
TRBV30,.,.,TRBJ2-7,TGTGCCTGGAGTCGGACCTACGAGCAGTACTTC,CAWSRTYEQYF
TRBV9,medium-sized,.,TRBJ1-2,TGTGCCAGCAGTGAAACTCCGGGGCATGGCTACACCTTC,CASSETPGHGYTF
TRBV29-1,many,.,TRBJ1-1,TGCAGCGTTGAAGACGAGGGGGGGCCGACTGAAGCTTTCTTT,CSVEDEGGPTEAFF